This TCR beta chain appears in the sequencing data of a study of T cells expressing NK-cell markers. CDR3 length equals 16 residues. Germline V gene data show CDR1 as SGHDT and CDR2 as YYEEEE. TCRdb re-called the 5' RACE reads; every CDR3 protein appears as one record, without DNA. The sample has almost 450,000 distinct CDR3 sequences, and its top ten clones hold roughly 8%. Sequenced sample: blood T cells: a sorted CD56 or NKG2C T cell subset, CD4+ or CD8+ T cells, or bulk PBMC T cells (not recorded which). This chain uses TRBV5-6 with TRBJ1-6; without DNA, the TCRdb call of TRBD1 cannot be checked. The source of this sequence is a woman aged 18-70 years in good health. CDR3 sequence: CASRDKRGTYNSPLHF.